This entry features one T cell receptor beta chain sequence. The antigen this receptor binds is unknown. No clone much larger than this one lies a single base away; base qualities are absent. Each collaborating institution followed its own protocols to collect whole blood in K2EDTA tubes. For TCRbeta analysis, collaborators shipped samples as frozen whole blood, isolated PBMCs, or DNA extracted from either of those sample types. From a lookup of the germline V gene, CDR1 and CDR2 are SNHLY and FYNNEI. The CDR3, cysteine through phenylalanine, is 14 amino acids long. The only DNA kept is the CDR3, 42 bases in frame from the first base. V lost 6 bases and J lost 4 bases; the stretch between them is 15 bases long. TCRbeta CDR3 regions were amplified from genomic DNA by means of the immunoSEQ Assay, a bias-controlled multiplex PCR. Per the original workflow: The number of nucleated cells in each sample was estimated by amplification of reference gene primers within the assay. To quantify the absolute abundance of each unique TCRbeta CDR3 rearrangement, sequence reads were collapsed and filtered. For each sample, productive Simpson clonality was calculated as the square root of Simpson's diversity index over productive rearrangements. What TCRdb holds here is the immuneACCESS table cut down to in-frame rearrangements. Part of the clones is not present; checked against another copy, under half of the missing clones reflect an unresolved V gene, and the others are unexplained. V and J calls and clone size are given by that table; D and trimming were obtained from the DNA. Recorded for this sample are fewer than 100,000 clones; roughly 91% of them occurred a single time. The ten largest clonotypes hold under 2% of the sample.

These data belong to a study of blood T cell repertoires in COVID-19 (dated by TCRdb to between 2020 and 2021). Some background on the complete study: The collaborator samples originated in the United States, Italy and Spain and spanned the acute and convalescent phases of COVID-19. Where available, HLA class I and class II types were obtained from metadata supplied by the sample provider rather than from assay-based typing. Subjects who had been exposed to COVID-19, were actively infected with it, or had recovered from it provided the deeply sampled blood TCRbeta repertoires that made up the dataset. Nearly every sample came with metadata listing a de-identified subject ID, COVID-19 status, age in years and sex. The samples were drawn from the first 160 participants of the ongoing ImmuneRACE study and from 1,200 or so subjects provided by 6 global collaborators. The material from the prospective study consisted of cDNA or gDNA derived from T cells, B-cell-depleted T cells, or PBMCs. The repertoires were released in a freely available public database intended as a resource for research on the immune response to SARS-CoV-2.

Study-wide findings and limitations: The amount of clinical and demographic metadata varied by source and participant and was provided uncurated.

The V and J genes are TRBV2 and TRBJ1-2, with TRBD1 perhaps the D gene, on 5 matching bases. Input material: peripheral blood. This clonotype was obtained from a woman in her forties or fifties in a cohort sampled during active COVID-19. The DNA is TGTGCCAGCAGGTACTGGGGGGAAGGCTATGGCTACACCTTC. Translation gives CASRYWGEGYGYTF.